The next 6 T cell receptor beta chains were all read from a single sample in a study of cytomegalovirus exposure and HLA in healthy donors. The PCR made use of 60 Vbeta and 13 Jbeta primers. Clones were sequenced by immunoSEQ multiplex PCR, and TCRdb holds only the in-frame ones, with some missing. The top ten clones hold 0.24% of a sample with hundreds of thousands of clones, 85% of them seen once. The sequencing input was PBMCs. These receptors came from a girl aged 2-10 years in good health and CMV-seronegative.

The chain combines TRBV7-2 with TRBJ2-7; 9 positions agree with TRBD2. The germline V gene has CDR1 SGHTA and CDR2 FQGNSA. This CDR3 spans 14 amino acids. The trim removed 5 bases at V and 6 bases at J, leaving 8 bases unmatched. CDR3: CASSQGLASAEQYF. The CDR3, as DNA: TGTGCCAGCAGCCAGGGACTAGCCTCGGCCGAGCAGTACTTC. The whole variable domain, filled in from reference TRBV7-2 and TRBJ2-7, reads GAGVSQSPSNKVTEKGKDVELRCDPISGHTALYWYRQSLGQGLEFLIYFQGNSAPDKSGLPSDRFSAERTGGSVSTLTIQRTQQEDSAVYLCASSQGLASAEQYFGPGTRLTVT.

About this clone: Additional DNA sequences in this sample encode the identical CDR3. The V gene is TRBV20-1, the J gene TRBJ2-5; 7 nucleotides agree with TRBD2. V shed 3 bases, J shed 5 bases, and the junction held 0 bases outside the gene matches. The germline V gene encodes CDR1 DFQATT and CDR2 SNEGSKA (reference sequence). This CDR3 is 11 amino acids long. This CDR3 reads CSASGRETQYF. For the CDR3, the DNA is TGCAGTGCTAGCGGGAGGGAGACCCAGTACTTC.

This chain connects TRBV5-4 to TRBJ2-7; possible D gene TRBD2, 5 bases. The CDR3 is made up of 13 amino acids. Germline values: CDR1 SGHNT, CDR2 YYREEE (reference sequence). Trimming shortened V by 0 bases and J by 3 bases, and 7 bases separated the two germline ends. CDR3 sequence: CASSLAGIYEQYF. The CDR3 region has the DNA TGTGCCAGCAGCTTGGCGGGGATCTACGAGCAGTACTTC.

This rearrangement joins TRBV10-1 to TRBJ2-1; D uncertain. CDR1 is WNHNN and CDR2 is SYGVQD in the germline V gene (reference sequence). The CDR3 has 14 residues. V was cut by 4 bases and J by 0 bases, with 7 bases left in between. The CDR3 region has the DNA TGCGCCAGCAGTGTATACAGCTCCTACAATGAGCAGTTCTTC. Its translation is CASSVYSSYNEQFF.

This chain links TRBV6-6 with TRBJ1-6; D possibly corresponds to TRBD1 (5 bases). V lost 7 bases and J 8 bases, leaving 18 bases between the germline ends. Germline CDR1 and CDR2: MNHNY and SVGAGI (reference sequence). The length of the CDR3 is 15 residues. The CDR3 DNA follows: TGTGCCAGCATCAAAATCCGGGGGTCTTATTCACCCCTCCACTTT. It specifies CASIKIRGSYSPLHF.

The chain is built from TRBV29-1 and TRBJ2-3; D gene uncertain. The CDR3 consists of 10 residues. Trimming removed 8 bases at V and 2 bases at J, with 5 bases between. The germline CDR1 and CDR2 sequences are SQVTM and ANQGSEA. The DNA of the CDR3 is TGCAGCACATACACAGATACGCAGTATTTT. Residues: CSTYTDTQYF.